This T cell receptor (beta chain) was identified in a study of radiotherapy plus CTLA-4 blockade in lung cancer. Study as a whole: Objective responses were documented in around 18% of patients, with disease control in about 28%. Whole-study findings and limits: There was expansion of tumor-derived TCR clones in blood after radiotherapy plus ipilimumab. The authors reported that early blood T cell clone dynamics, with interferon-beta, best predicted response.

Focal radiation with ipilimumab CTLA-4 blockade was given to patients with chemo-refractory metastatic non-small-cell lung cancer. Comments on this clone: Its specificity is not known.

Repertoires were generated with immunoSEQ multiplex PCR, while TCRdb's copy carries only in-frame clones and drops some. The data show about 39,000 clones, 75% to 80% seen once. The V gene's germline CDR1 is MDHEN and CDR2 SYDVKM. The J segment lost 5 bases and the V segment lost 3 bases, leaving 13 bases of the junction unmatched. The CDR3 has 18 amino acids. The TCR was taken from a human donor with non-small cell lung cancer that progressed on radiotherapy plus ipilimumab. Material: peripheral blood, obtained from a patient treated with radiotherapy plus ipilimumab. This rearrangement joins TRBV28 to TRBJ1-6; 7 bases line up with TRBD1. The CDR3 here is CASSLGSSEGANNSPLHF. DNA of the CDR3: TGTGCCAGCAGTTTGGGATCCTCGGAGGGGGCGAATAATTCACCCCTCCACTTT.